Listed here is a single T cell receptor (beta chain). The data stem from a study of blood T cell repertoires in COVID-19. Clones were read by immunoSEQ multiplex PCR, and TCRdb kept only the in-frame ones, dropping some. The data show approximately 200,000 clones, with around 80% seen just once and 1.8% held by the top ten. The CDR3 loop spans 14 amino acids. The germline V and J ends were trimmed by 0 bases and 9 bases, with 12 bases remaining between them. Germline CDR1 and CDR2: SGHRS and YFSETQ. V gene TRBV5-1 combines with J gene TRBJ2-2; D remains ambiguous. Source material: PBMCs or T cells enriched from blood (not recorded which). The clonotype originates from a man aged 60 to 75 who had recovered from COVID-19. In DNA, the CDR3 is TGCGCCAGCAGCTTGGAACCGACTCTCCGGGAGCTGTTTTTT. Translating gives CASSLEPTLRELFF.